The table lists the clone carrying this T cell receptor (beta chain) with a few counts. Its target is unknown. The sample is drawn from a study of beta chain features in type 1 diabetes. CDR1 and CDR2 (germline): SNHLY, FYNNEI. Losses at the gene ends were 5 bases for V and 1 base for J; bases not matched to a gene: 6. The CDR3 is 16 amino acids. Regarding the study as a whole: Sequencing used cDNA, and cells with high TCR expression could therefore be over-represented.

The isolated RNA, all of it, was reverse transcribed, so expressed TCRB transcripts were what got sequenced. Libraries were prepared by immunoSEQ multiplex PCR; TCRdb keeps only in-frame clonotypes and omits some of them. The repertoire includes 350,000 to 450,000 clones, roughly 16% of them detected once, and around 0.02% sits in the top ten. The sequenced sample consisted of naive CD4+ T cells from blood. The chain uses TRBV2 and TRBJ2-3; 10 bases are shared with TRBD2. This clonotype was obtained from a woman aged 18-29 years in good health. The CDR3 loop is CASSIRTSGRTDTQYF. Here the CDR3 DNA reads TGTGCCAGCAGTATCCGGACTAGCGGACGCACAGATACGCAGTATTTT.